Included here is one T cell receptor (beta chain) sequence, with context. Its antigen is currently unknown. The sample belongs to a study of identical twins. General observations from the study: Insertions were fewer in abundant cord blood beta clonotypes, whereas memory repertoires showed none of this pattern. For zero-insertion analyses, partial confounding could come from invariant MAIT and iNKT cells.

Germline-derived CDR1 and CDR2 are MDHEN and SYDVKM. V lost 6 bases and J lost 6, with 9 bases in between. The CDR3 has 12 residues. TCRdb recomputed calls from the 5' RACE reads with MiXCR, one row per CDR3 protein. The sample includes approximately 590,000 distinct CDR3 sequences, approximately 10% of them seen just once. These data were likewise used in another study, on yellow fever vaccine responses in identical twins.

The chain carries TRBV28 and TRBJ1-5; D is unclear. The clonotype originates from a woman between 18 and 29 years old in good health. The source material was PBMCs. The CDR3 loop is CASRMGVQPQHF. DNA for the CDR3: TGTGCCAGCAGGATGGGTGTTCAGCCCCAGCATTTT.